A selection of T cell receptor beta chains follows, all from one sample in a study of T cells in Graves' hyperthyroidism and ophthalmopathy. TCRdb recomputed calls from the multiplex PCR reads with MiXCR, one row per CDR3 protein. Altogether more than 350,000 distinct CDR3 sequences are present, roughly 15% being singletons, with the ten largest covering less than 20%. The sample consisted of blood. These TCRs come from a woman aged 25 to 39 with Graves' ophthalmopathy. Both conserved end residues are part of each CDR3. Fields, in order: CDR3 protein, clone size, J gene, D gene, V gene. A D gene is named only where the DNA matches it firmly. Not all rows give a size; the values are once, few, many and, for expanded clones, a class.

CDR3: CASSVDGDQETQYF
size: NA
J: TRBJ2-5
D: NA
V: TRBV9

CDR3: CASSYRTDSPLHF
size: many
J: TRBJ1-6
D: NA
V: TRBV7-2

CDR3: CASSLRQGRQFF
size: many
J: TRBJ2-1
D: NA
V: TRBV12-3/TRBV12-4

CDR3: CASSPGTGEAGELFF
size: few
J: TRBJ2-2
D: TRBD1
V: TRBV5-1

CDR3: CASSLGPAGTEAFF
size: once
J: TRBJ1-1
D: NA
V: TRBV27

CDR3: CASSVGASNEKLFF
size: NA
J: TRBJ1-4
D: NA
V: TRBV9

CDR3: CASSYSAGVETQYF
size: few
J: TRBJ2-5
D: TRBD2
V: TRBV6-5

CDR3: CASSQSPLLLYGYTF
size: many
J: TRBJ1-2
D: NA
V: TRBV5-1

CDR3: CASSPRTGGITYEQYF
size: many
J: TRBJ2-7
D: TRBD1
V: TRBV18

CDR3: CASSRDRDGQPQHF
size: few
J: TRBJ1-5
D: TRBD1
V: TRBV4-1

CDR3: CASHSSGQLTGQYF
size: many
J: TRBJ2-7
D: TRBD1
V: TRBV27

CDR3: CASERGLFKTQYF
size: many
J: TRBJ2-5
D: NA
V: TRBV6-2/TRBV6-3